This entry describes one T cell receptor beta chain. Its antigen is not yet known. The junction departs from germline at one end; a sequencing error may be responsible. The 39 donors, aged about 6 to 95 years, were systemically healthy Caucasian individuals from Russia. Each donor gave 8 to 10 milliliters of peripheral blood, drawn into EDTA-treated Vacutainer tubes. Ficoll-Paque density-gradient centrifugation was used to isolate PBMCs, with at least 6 million per sample. Trizol reagent was used to extract total RNA from PBMCs, with at least 6 micrograms per sample. The percentages of naive CD45RAhigh/CD27high T cells were determined by flow cytometry on a PBMC aliquot from every donor. The data were obtained in a study of blood T cells in healthy people across ages (dated by TCRdb to the mid-2010s). In the study overall: In model experiments, template switching captured roughly one uniquely barcoded TCR beta cDNA molecule for every two T cells. The study measured age-related changes in TCR beta repertoire diversity using deep sequencing normalized with unique cDNA molecular identifiers. The donors were split into four age groups: young (average around 15 years), middle-aged (about 40), aged (about 56) and long-lived (approximately 80). Using the same blood draw, the study looked at two additional independent replicas of 1 million unique cDNA reads for two donors, one aged 18 to 29 and the other aged 80 or older.

Results and caveats for the whole study, not just this receptor: Because the CMV infection status of the donors was unknown, age-related changes in expanded clonotypes may potentially have been confounded. Compared with the aged group, the long-lived group had more naive CD4+ T cells, fewer expanded clones and increased TCR diversity, suggesting age selection. Observed TCR beta diversity per million T cells fell roughly linearly with age, and a significant reduction was already apparent by age about 43. Total diversity estimates from one million sequenced T cells were considered lower bounds and underestimates. Observed TCR beta diversity correlated strongly with the percentage of naive T cells measured by flow cytometry. Because profiling used bulk unsorted PBMCs, naive and antigen-experienced compartments could not be compared conclusively.

Sequences SQVTM (CDR1) and ANQGSEA (CDR2) are obtained from the germline V gene. CDR3 length: 13 amino acids, cysteine to phenylalanine. Of the read, only the CDR3 DNA is kept; its 39 bases are in frame from base 1. The method behind the library was 5' RACE. The run used an Illumina HiSeq 2500. The second PCR ran for roughly 7 to 12 cycles and used a J-beta primer mix along with a sample-barcoded 5' primer. A unique molecular identifier was introduced onto each TCR beta cDNA molecule by a template-switch 5' adaptor carrying 12 random nucleotides. Each sample yielded at least 2.5 million CDR3-containing paired-end reads. All of the RNA was converted into first-strand cDNA using the Mint cDNA synthesis kit, with a TRBC-specific oligonucleotide serving as the primer. Following uracil-DNA glycosylase treatment, all cDNA underwent a first 18-cycle PCR with the universal primers M1SS and BC2_uni_R. For the original study's pipeline: Each sample was normalized by randomly selecting 1 million high-quality reads, each carrying a distinct molecular identifier. Instead of being binned into consensus sequences, reads with shared molecular identifiers were discarded. MiTCR, set to a Q25 quality threshold and the strictest error-elimination algorithm, was used for CDR3 identification, clonotype clustering and error correction. Lower-bound total TCR beta diversity was estimated with a nonparametric unseen species model using Euler transformation. Using fastp trimming at Q25 and MiXCR clonotype assembly, TCRdb reanalyzed the public sequencing data and kept in-frame beta chains. Rows are unified per CDR3 protein, each entry keeping the most common DNA and genes. The V and J calls come from TCRdb's annotation, not from the publication. Here the sample has some 800,000 distinct CDR3 sequences; approximately 25% occur a single time. The biggest ten clones account for 3% to 4.5% of the sample.

Separately, the same data were catalogued under a study of T cells of mothers and their children. The second study also describes: The donors were nine systemically healthy Caucasian individuals, made up of three mothers and their six children. cDNA synthesis used all of the extracted RNA, with about 1.5 ug of RNA in each 15 ul reaction. In the second PCR, the M1S primer added sample barcodes and 2-4 random nucleotides. Each mother yielded over 9 million TCR beta CDR3 reads and each child about 3 million reads. Thymic selection similarly shapes TCR recombination output in related and unrelated pairs, with minor effect from inherited differences. Related mother-child pairs always showed normalized repertoire overlap that was slightly higher than in unrelated mother-child pairs, though the difference was never significant. Persistent microchimeric T cell clones were not detected, at a sensitivity of about 100 clones per million clonotypes. Deep NGS was used in the study to compare the TCR beta repertoires of mothers and children and to look for features that separate related mother-child pairs from unrelated individuals. On average, the children were about 10 +/- 4 years old, while the mothers were 40 +/- 4 years old. After adapter ligation was performed with NEBNext reagents, the libraries were sequenced on an Illumina HiSeq 2000 with 100+100 nt paired-end reads. Mother and child libraries were prepared a month apart and sequenced in separate runs to prevent cross-contamination. Between roughly 450,000 and 2,000,000 distinct TCR beta clonotypes were identified per donor. Naive TCR beta clonotypes were estimated from low-frequency clonotypes matched to each donor's FACS-determined naive share, without sorting.

The clonotype originates from a boy between 10 and 17 years old in good health. Sequencing input: blood. The V and J segments used are TRBV29-1 and TRBJ2-5; 9 of the junction bases match TRBD2. The DNA sequence reads TGCAGCGTTGAAGATTCCGAGCGGGAGGCGGAGTTCTTC. The resulting protein is CSVEDSEREAEFF.